A single sample gave rise to the 26 T cell receptor beta chains below, sequenced in a study of blood T cell repertoires in COVID-19. The protocol was immunoSEQ multiplex PCR, while the TCRdb copy is restricted to in-frame clones and leaves out a portion. The sample has around 450,000 clones, roughly nine tenths seen once. Sequencing input: PBMCs or T cells enriched from blood (not recorded which). All receptors come from a woman between 18 and 30 years old with acute COVID-19.

The chain combines TRBV7-9 with TRBJ1-2, with 8 nucleotides matching TRBD1. Germline V gives CDR1 SEHNR, CDR2 FQNEAQ (reference sequence). Germline trimming cut 5 bases from V and 5 bases from J; bases unmatched to any gene: 7. CDR3 length: 14 amino acids. The CDR3 region is CASSSGQGEYGYTF. The CDR3 nucleotides read TGTGCCAGCAGCAGTGGACAGGGCGAGTATGGCTACACCTTC.

This chain joins TRBV18 and TRBJ1-1; D gene ambiguous. The CDR3 length is 16 residues. The germline gives CDR1 KGHSH, CDR2 LQKENI. Trimming took 6 bases from V and 3 from J, leaving 20 bases between them. CDR3 sequence: CASSRLRLVVDTEAFF. The CDR3 DNA reads TGTGCCAGCTCCCGACTCCGACTGGTAGTCGACACTGAAGCTTTCTTT.

The chain couples TRBV6-5 to TRBJ1-1, with D hard to call. The CDR3 extends over 14 amino acids. V lost 7 bases, J lost 4 bases, and 16 bases lay in between. Germline V gives CDR1 MNHEY, CDR2 SVGAGI. CDR3 residues: CASNKDRGRTEAFF. The DNA for the CDR3 is TGTGCCAGCAACAAGGACCGAGGGCGCACTGAAGCTTTCTTT.

The chain links TRBV6-1 to TRBJ2-3; D not certain. The CDR3 sequence is 16 residues long. V lost 0 bases to trimming and J lost 1 base, with 11 bases between them. The V gene's germline CDR1 is MNHNS and CDR2 SASEGT. CDR3 loop: CASSEALAKGTDTQYF. CDR3 bases: TGTGCCAGCAGTGAAGCGTTAGCTAAAGGCACAGATACGCAGTATTTT.

The V gene is TRBV4-3, the J gene TRBJ2-7; possible D gene TRBD2, 5 bases. The V gene lost 2 bases and the J gene lost 6 bases, with 14 bases spanning the gap. The germline gives CDR1 LGHNA, CDR2 YSLEER. There are 14 residues in the CDR3. In DNA form, the CDR3 reads TGCGCCAGCAGCCAAACGCATGAGGGAGCCGAGCAGTACTTC. Residues: CASSQTHEGAEQYF.

The genes are TRBV10-1 and TRBJ2-1, with 8 nucleotides matching TRBD1. Germline-derived CDR1 and CDR2 are WNHNN and SYGVQD (reference sequence). V lost 4 bases to trimming and J lost 7 bases; unmatched junction nucleotides: 3. This CDR3 is 13 amino acids long. This chain's CDR3 is CASSGQGANEQFF. The DNA of the CDR3 is TGCGCCAGCAGTGGGCAGGGGGCGAATGAGCAGTTCTTC.

This clone was counted a few times. The J gene is TRBJ1-2, the V gene TRBV18, with TRBD1 matching 7 bases. The CDR3 sequence is 14 residues long. Trimming removed 3 bases from V and 4 bases from J; junction bases left unmatched: 5. Germline V gene data show CDR1 as KGHSH and CDR2 as LQKENI. The CDR3 region is CASSPTDRVYGYTF. CDR3 DNA: TGTGCCAGCTCACCTACAGACAGGGTCTATGGCTACACCTTC.

The chain carries TRBV5-5 and TRBJ1-2; TRBD1 agrees at 7 bases. Per germline, CDR1 SGHKS and CDR2 YYEKEE (reference sequence). V was clipped by 4 bases and J by 3 bases; unmatched bases: 0. The CDR3 totals 12 residues. The CDR3 DNA sequence: TGTGCCAGCAGCACAGGGGACTATGGCTACACCTTC. As protein: CASSTGDYGYTF.

V gene TRBV7-9 combines with J gene TRBJ1-2; D is possibly TRBD1 (5 bases). This CDR3 is built from 13 residues. V dropped 2 bases and J dropped 7 bases, with 11 bases sitting between them. Per the germline V gene, CDR1 is SEHNR and CDR2 is FQNEAQ (reference sequence). CDR3 residues: CASSLSPGVGYTF. The CDR3 bases are TGTGCCAGCAGCTTATCCCCGGGGGTTGGCTACACCTTC.

J is TRBJ1-5 and V is TRBV30, with TRBD1 identical over 9 bases. V gave up 5 bases and J gave up 1 base; unmatched junction bases: 6. The germline gives CDR1 GTSNPN, CDR2 SVGIG (reference sequence). This CDR3 contains 15 residues. The CDR3 DNA is TGTGCCTGGGCGGGACAGGGTTGGAGCAATCAGCCCCAGCATTTT. This translates into CAWAGQGWSNQPQHF.

The chain uses TRBV11-3 and TRBJ1-5; 7 nucleotides align to TRBD1. Germline V lookup: CDR1 SGHNT, CDR2 YENEEA. Trimming cost V 4 bases and J 7 bases; bases outside gene matches: 13. The CDR3 sequence is 16 residues long. In nucleotides, the CDR3 is TGTGCCAGCAGCTCTACCCTCCGAGGGGGCAGGCAGCCCCAGCATTTT. Its protein is CASSSTLRGGRQPQHF.

This clone was detected a few times. The V gene is TRBV3-1 (or the pseudogene TRBV3-2), the J gene TRBJ2-7, with 10 bases aligning to TRBD2. V trimming: 4 bases; J trimming: 6 bases; junction bases outside the gene matches: 3. Germline-derived CDR1 and CDR2 are LGHDT and YNNKEL (reference sequence). This CDR3 has 13 residues. DNA of the CDR3: TGTGCCAGCAGCCCGCTAGCGGGGGCCGAGCAGTACTTC. It yields the protein CASSPLAGAEQYF.

V and J are TRBV28 and TRBJ2-3, with TRBD1 matching over 9 bases. V gave up 6 bases and J gave up 2 bases; unmatched junction bases: 3. Germline assignment: CDR1 MDHEN and CDR2 SYDVKM. This CDR3 contains 14 residues. DNA for the CDR3: TGTGCCAGCAGCCGGGACAGGGTCACAGATACGCAGTATTTT. Amino acid sequence: CASSRDRVTDTQYF.

The V gene is TRBV7-2, the J gene TRBJ1-5; tentative D call: TRBD1 (6 bases). Germline CDR1 is SGHTA and CDR2 is FQGNSA. The V end lost 1 base, the J end lost 8 bases, and 15 bases lay between the germline ends. This CDR3 has 15 amino acids. DNA for the CDR3: TGTGCCAGCAGCTTAGTTGTTTGGACAGCAGAGCCCCAGCATTTT. Its protein is CASSLVVWTAEPQHF.

This rearrangement joins TRBV19 to TRBJ1-4, with D hard to call. Trimming removed 6 bases at V and 6 bases at J, with 17 bases between. The V gene's germline CDR1 is LNHDA and CDR2 SQIVND (reference sequence). The CDR3 spans 15 residues. CDR3 sequence reads: CASSPSARNHEKLFF. CDR3 nucleotide sequence: TGTGCCAGTAGCCCTAGCGCCAGGAATCATGAAAAACTGTTTTTT. Together with reference TRBV19 and TRBJ1-4, the CDR3 gives the full variable domain: DGGITQSPKYLFRKEGQNVTLSCEQNLNHDAMYWYRQDPGQGLRLIYYSQIVNDFQKGDIAEGYSVSREKKESFPLTVTSAQKNPTAFYLCASSPSARNHEKLFFGSGTQLSVL.

This rearrangement joins TRBV13 to TRBJ2-5; D is undetermined. Germline V gene lookup returns CDR1 PRHDT and CDR2 FYEKMQ (reference sequence). This CDR3 comprises 14 residues. Trimming took 0 bases from V and 4 from J, leaving 9 bases between them. CDR3 residues: CASSLGQTRETQYF. In nucleotides, the CDR3 is TGTGCCAGCAGCTTAGGACAGACCCGAGAGACCCAGTACTTC.

V is TRBV12-3 or TRBV12-4 and J is TRBJ2-7; D possibly corresponds to TRBD1 (6 bases). CDR3 length equals 13 residues. V shed 5 bases and J shed 6 bases, with 14 bases lying between them. The CDR3 region has the DNA TGTGCCAGCAGTACAACATCCAGGGGCGAGCAGTACTTC. Translation: CASSTTSRGEQYF.

The CDR3 sequence: CASSQELRDTQYF. The CDR3 DNA sequence: TGTGCCAGCAGCCAAGAACTCCGGGATACGCAGTATTTT. This rearrangement joins TRBV14 to TRBJ2-3, with D uncertain. V gave up 0 bases and J gave up 6 bases, with 7 bases separating them. There are 13 residues in the CDR3. Germline CDR1 SGHDN, CDR2 FVKESK.

This clone was seen a handful of times. The J gene is TRBJ2-2, the V gene TRBV6-6; TRBD1 might be the D (6 bases). The CDR3 runs 15 residues. CDR1 MNHNY and CDR2 SVGAGI come from the germline V gene (reference sequence). Trimming removed 6 bases from V and 4 bases from J, with 15 bases in between. The CDR3 DNA sequence: TGTGCCAGCAGCCGAAGCCAGACAGGCACCGGGGAGCTGTTTTTT. Amino acids: CASSRSQTGTGELFF.

The V and J genes are TRBV24-1 and TRBJ2-1; the match to TRBD2 covers 9 bases. Germline lookup yields CDR1 KGHDR and CDR2 SFDVKD. V gave up 9 bases and J gave up 8 bases; unmatched junction bases: 10. The CDR3 sequence is 14 residues long. The CDR3 DNA reads TGTGCCACCTTTAGCGGGAGAACGGGGGATGAGCAGTTCTTC. Protein sequence: CATFSGRTGDEQFF.

The chain has TRBV6-5 and TRBJ1-1; D call uncertain. Per the germline V gene, CDR1 is MNHEY and CDR2 is SVGAGI. This CDR3 spans 13 amino acids. Trimming removed 5 bases at V and 3 bases at J, with 10 bases between. As DNA, the CDR3 is TGTGCCAGCAGTCCCACAGCCCACACTGAAGCTTTCTTT. It codes for CASSPTAHTEAFF.

V is TRBV10-3 and J is TRBJ1-2; 7 bases are a match to TRBD1. Trimming took 6 bases from V and 0 from J; bases not matched to a gene: 1. CDR1 and CDR2 (germline): ENHRY, SYGVKD. The CDR3 has 13 amino acids. CDR3 in DNA: TGTGCCATCAGGACAGGGACTAACTATGGCTACACCTTC. Amino acid sequence: CAIRTGTNYGYTF.

A single count supports this clone. V and J are TRBV9 and TRBJ1-6; D uncertain. CDR3 length: 16 amino acids. Trimming left V 0 bases short and J 7 bases short, with 14 bases between. Germline-derived CDR1 and CDR2 are SGDLS and YYNGEE. CDR3 nucleotide sequence: TGTGCCAGCAGCGTAGATCCGGGAAGCGAGAATTCACCCCTCCACTTT. Amino acid sequence: CASSVDPGSENSPLHF.

This chain links TRBV18 with TRBJ2-7, with D perhaps TRBD1 (7 bases). Trimming removed 2 bases from V and 0 bases from J, with 11 bases in between. Germline V gene sequence: CDR1 KGHSH, CDR2 LQKENI. The CDR3 totals 15 residues. DNA for the CDR3: TGTGCCAGCTCACCAGGAGGGACAGACTCCTACGAGCAGTACTTC. Translation: CASSPGGTDSYEQYF. Full variable domain (missing parts from reference TRBV18 and TRBJ2-7): NAGVMQNPRHLVRRRGQEARLRCSPMKGHSHVYWYRQLPEEGLKFMVYLQKENIIDESGMPKERFSAEFPKEGPSILRIQQVVRGDSAAYFCASSPGGTDSYEQYFGPGTRLTVT.

This clone turned up a few times. This chain links TRBV7-2 with TRBJ2-2; the match to TRBD2 covers 7 bases. The germline CDR1 and CDR2 sequences are SGHTA and FQGNSA. Trimming removed 3 bases from V and 7 bases from J; junction bases left unmatched: 8. There are 15 residues in the CDR3. The chain's CDR3 is CASSLVPTGGGELFF. DNA for the CDR3: TGTGCCAGCAGCTTGGTCCCAACGGGGGGCGGGGAGCTGTTTTTT. Complete variable domain (other parts from reference TRBV7-2 and TRBJ2-2): GAGVSQSPSNKVTEKGKDVELRCDPISGHTALYWYRQSLGQGLEFLIYFQGNSAPDKSGLPSDRFSAERTGGSVSTLTIQRTQQEDSAVYLCASSLVPTGGGELFFGEGSRLTVL.

This clone appeared a single time. The chain is built from TRBV27 and TRBJ2-2, with TRBD2 matching over 12 bases. V dropped 5 bases and J dropped 3; count of bases not matched to a gene: 7. Germline V CDR1 and CDR2: MNHEY, SMNVEV (reference sequence). This CDR3 contains 17 residues. DNA of the CDR3: TGTGCCAGCAGTCGAGGACTAGCGGGACTCTACACCGGGGAGCTGTTTTTT. Protein sequence: CASSRGLAGLYTGELFF.